This T cell receptor beta chain came from a study of cytomegalovirus exposure and HLA in healthy donors. Vbeta (60) and Jbeta (13) primers were used in the PCR. Assay: immunoSEQ multiplex PCR; the TCRdb copy retains only in-frame clones and omits some. The sample includes around 120,000 clones. Trimming took off 0 bases at V and 13 bases at J, with 11 bases between the two ends. The CDR3 runs 12 residues. The germline V gene has CDR1 SGHNT and CDR2 YYREEE (reference sequence). The sample comprised PBMCs. The sequence was obtained from a man aged 50 or older in good health and CMV-seronegative. The chain carries TRBV5-4 and TRBJ2-1; D is possibly TRBD1 (6 bases). The CDR3 sequence: CASSLGVGGQFF. CDR3 nucleotide sequence: TGTGCCAGCAGCTTGGGGGTAGGGGGACAGTTCTTC.